These 8 T cell receptor beta chains were sequenced from one sample in a study of cytomegalovirus exposure and HLA in healthy donors. It was with 60 Vbeta and 13 Jbeta primers that the PCR ran. Method: immunoSEQ multiplex PCR; TCRdb's copy keeps in-frame clones and lacks some. The sample has 75,000 to 100,000 clones, around three quarters seen once. The specimen sequenced was PBMCs. These receptors were collected from a man in his 60s in good health and CMV-seropositive.

The chain recombines TRBV2 with TRBJ2-4, with 7 bases aligning to TRBD1. The CDR3 is 16 residues long. Trimming at V came to 7 bases and at J to 0 bases, leaving 9 bases not matched to a gene. CDR1 SNHLY and CDR2 FYNNEI come from the germline V gene. CDR3 residues: CASTPQGVSAKNIQYF. CDR3 DNA: TGTGCCAGCACTCCTCAGGGGGTCTCAGCCAAAAACATTCAGTACTTC. Combining the CDR3 with reference TRBV2 and TRBJ2-4 gives the whole variable domain EPEVTQTPSHQVTQMGQEVILRCVPISNHLYFYWYRQILGQKVEFLVSFYNNEISEKSEIFDDQFSVERPDGSNFTLKIRSTKLEDSAMYFCASTPQGVSAKNIQYFGAGTRLSVL.

The rearrangement uses TRBV13 and TRBJ2-7, with D uncertain. The germline V gene encodes CDR1 PRHDT and CDR2 FYEKMQ (reference sequence). The CDR3 consists of 13 residues. V lost 3 bases to trimming and J lost 4 bases, with 10 bases between them. The CDR3 DNA sequence: TGTGCCAGCAGCTTTTTTTCGAGGTACGAGCAGTACTTC. Its translation is CASSFFSRYEQYF.

The chain couples TRBV7-2 to TRBJ2-7; maybe TRBD1 (5 bases). The CDR3 contains 14 residues. V was clipped by 2 bases and J by 3 bases, with 11 bases between them. Germline assignment: CDR1 SGHTA and CDR2 FQGNSA. The CDR3: CASSLITGFYEQYF. The DNA for the CDR3 is TGTGCCAGCAGCTTAATAACAGGATTCTACGAGCAGTACTTC.

The chain couples TRBV23-1 to TRBJ2-1, with D maybe TRBD2 (5 bases). TRBV23-1 is known as an ORF, though its function is uncertain. The CDR3 is 13 amino acids. V lost 3 bases and J 7 bases, leaving 10 bases between the germline ends. CDR3 residues: CASSQVSGNEQFF. The CDR3, as DNA: TGCGCCAGCAGTCAGGTGTCGGGGAATGAGCAGTTCTTC.

The chain joins TRBV5-4 to TRBJ2-7, with a tentative D call TRBD1 (6 bases). V was clipped by 0 bases and J by 0 bases, with 13 bases between them. This CDR3 contains 16 residues. Germline V gene data show CDR1 as SGHNT and CDR2 as YYREEE (reference sequence). CDR3 region: CASSLVGTLSSYEQYF. The CDR3, as DNA: TGTGCCAGCAGCTTGGTCGGGACACTCAGCTCCTACGAGCAGTACTTC.

V usage is TRBV7-6 and J usage is TRBJ2-7; 7 bases line up with TRBD1. The CDR3 loop spans 14 amino acids. Germline V gives CDR1 SGHVS, CDR2 FNYEAQ. V shed 4 bases and J 1 base; nucleotides not matched to a gene: 4. CDR3 protein: CASSSGTASYEQYF. Here the CDR3 DNA reads TGTGCCAGCAGCTCCGGGACAGCATCCTACGAGCAGTACTTC. Drawing the rest from reference TRBV7-6 and TRBJ2-7, the complete variable domain is GAGVSQSPRYKVTKRGQDVALRCDPISGHVSLYWYRQALGQGPEFLTYFNYEAQQDKSGLPNDRFSAERPEGSISTLTIQRTEQRDSAMYRCASSSGTASYEQYFGPGTRLTVT.

The J gene is TRBJ1-2, the V gene TRBV11-3; D is unclear. V lost 4 bases and J 3 bases, leaving 21 bases between the germline ends. The CDR3 contains 17 residues. Per the germline V gene, CDR1 is SGHNT and CDR2 is YENEEA. The CDR3 protein is CASSYPLGSRGHYGYTF. The DNA for the CDR3 is TGTGCCAGCAGCTACCCCTTGGGCAGCCGGGGTCACTATGGCTACACCTTC.

The chain employs TRBV4-3 and TRBJ2-1; 11 nucleotides line up with TRBD2. CDR1 LGHNA and CDR2 YSLEER come from the germline V gene. Trimming removed 2 bases from V and 0 bases from J; junction bases left unmatched: 6. CDR3 size: 18 residues. CDR3 amino acids: CASSQSFLAGGSYNEQFF. CDR3 sequence (DNA): TGCGCCAGCAGCCAATCCTTCCTAGCGGGGGGCTCCTACAATGAGCAGTTCTTC.